Presented here are 24 T cell receptor beta chains from one specimen sequenced in a study of radiotherapy plus CTLA-4 blockade in lung cancer. Sequenced by immunoSEQ multiplex PCR; TCRdb stores in-frame clones only, minus some. Found here are approximately 80,000 clones, just under 75% of them singletons; the top ten hold approximately 9.9%. The input for sequencing was peripheral blood, taken from a patient treated with radiotherapy plus ipilimumab. The receptor source for this set is a human donor with non-small cell lung cancer whose response to radiotherapy plus ipilimumab could not be evaluated.

CDR3 protein: CASSVGLAGTKNIQYF. In DNA form, the CDR3 reads TGTGCCAGCAGTGTGGGGCTAGCGGGAACCAAAAACATTCAGTACTTC. J is TRBJ2-4 and V is TRBV2; 9 bases agree with TRBD2. J lost 2 bases, V lost 4 bases, and 6 bases had no gene match. The germline V gene has CDR1 SNHLY and CDR2 FYNNEI. The CDR3 sequence is 16 residues long.

DNA for the CDR3: TGCGCCAGCAGCCAAGATCCAGGGCTCGCTAACTATGGCTACACCTTC. Translation: CASSQDPGLANYGYTF. The V and J genes are TRBV4-1 and TRBJ1-2, with TRBD1 as a possible D gene (5 bases). Germline-derived CDR1 and CDR2 are MGHRA and YSYEKL. This CDR3 region has 16 residues. Trimming left V 0 bases short and J 0 bases short, with 11 bases between.

There are a few counts of this clone. The chain combines TRBV28 with TRBJ1-5, with a possible D match to TRBD1 (5 bases). Trimming shortened V by 7 bases and J by 4 bases, and 8 bases separated the two germline ends. The CDR3 has 12 residues. Per the germline V gene, CDR1 is MDHEN and CDR2 is SYDVKM. CDR3 region: CASKGKNQPQHF. CDR3 nucleotide sequence: TGTGCCAGCAAGGGGAAAAATCAGCCCCAGCATTTT.

J is TRBJ2-7 and V is TRBV5-4; 9 bases align to TRBD2. The CDR3 covers 15 residues. The V and J ends lost 4 bases and 12 bases, in that order; junction bases with no gene match: 17. The germline CDR1 and CDR2 sequences are SGHNT and YYREEE (reference sequence). In DNA form, the CDR3 reads TGTGCCAGCAGCCCAGGCGGGAGGGGGAACGAAGGGCGGTACTTC. It yields the protein CASSPGGRGNEGRYF.

The CDR3 DNA follows: TGTGCCAGCAGTGCCCGACTAGCGGGAGTGGGGGAGCAGTACTTC. Translated, it gives CASSARLAGVGEQYF. This chain uses TRBV2 with TRBJ2-5; 12 bases fit TRBD2. The germline gives CDR1 SNHLY, CDR2 FYNNEI. The CDR3 length is 15 residues. Trimming removed 4 bases from V and 11 bases from J; junction bases left unmatched: 11.

The genes are TRBV7-9 and TRBJ1-6, with TRBD1 matching over 10 bases. Unmatched junction bases numbered 11, after V lost 7 bases and J lost 14 bases. CDR1 is SEHNR and CDR2 is FQNEAQ in the germline V gene (reference sequence). The CDR3 loop spans 14 amino acids. The CDR3 nucleotides read TGTGCCAGCACAGGGGGGACAGGGGCACTCGCCCTCCACTTT. Translated: CASTGGTGALALHF.

CDR3 sequence reads: CASSLVQDSYEQYF. The DNA for the CDR3 is TGCGCCAGCAGCTTGGTACAGGACTCCTACGAGCAGTACTTC. The chain links TRBV5-1 to TRBJ2-7, with D possibly TRBD1 on 5 matching bases. The V end was cut by 0 bases, the J end by 0 bases, with 7 bases between. CDR3 size: 14 residues. The germline CDR1 and CDR2 sequences are SGHRS and YFSETQ.

The chain employs TRBV13 and TRBJ1-2, with D tentatively TRBD1 (5 bases). Germline CDR1 reads PRHDT; CDR2 reads FYEKMQ (reference sequence). V was shortened by 0 bases and J by 4 bases, with 6 bases between the two germline ends. CDR3 size: 13 residues. CDR3 protein: CASSLGDIYGYTF. The CDR3 DNA reads as TGTGCCAGCAGCTTAGGGGACATCTATGGCTACACCTTC.

This clone was seen a single time. V usage is TRBV9 and J usage is TRBJ2-7; TRBD1 agrees at 12 bases. This CDR3 is built from 15 residues. Unmatched junction bases numbered 8, after V lost 3 bases and J lost 7 bases. Germline V gene data show CDR1 as SGDLS and CDR2 as YYNGEE. DNA of the CDR3: TGTGCCAGCAGCGCAGGGACAGGGGGCGGACGGGAGCAGTACTTC. This codes for CASSAGTGGGREQYF.

For this clone: The junction departs from the called germline gene at one end, perhaps through a read error. The CDR3 protein is CASSQGTSGDNEQFF. The CDR3 nucleotides are TGTGCCAGCAGTCAAGGGACTAGCGGGGACAATGAGCAGTTCTTC. This rearrangement joins TRBV4-2 to TRBJ2-1, with TRBD2 matching 13 bases. Germline V gives CDR1 LGHNA, CDR2 YNFKEQ. The CDR3 has 15 amino acids.

This chain connects TRBV5-4 to TRBJ1-1; 7 bases line up with TRBD1. J gave up 10 bases and V 5 bases, and 8 bases lay outside the gene matches. Germline lookup yields CDR1 SGHNT and CDR2 YYREEE (reference sequence). The CDR3 contains 12 residues. This CDR3 is CASSLDRVGAFF. The CDR3 nucleotides are TGTGCCAGCAGTTTAGACAGGGTGGGAGCTTTCTTT.

The chain links TRBV7-6 to TRBJ2-5; 9 positions match TRBD2. Germline V gene sequence: CDR1 SGHVS, CDR2 FNYEAQ. V gave up 1 base and J gave up 3 bases; unmatched junction bases: 18. CDR3 length: 20 residues. CDR3 region: CASSLDDARGGIPLKETQYF. CDR3 DNA: TGTGCCAGCAGCTTAGACGACGCGCGGGGGGGAATCCCTTTGAAAGAGACCCAGTACTTC.

The chain is built from TRBV7-9 and TRBJ2-7, with D perhaps matching TRBD1 (6 bases). The V end was cut by 1 base, the J end by 6 bases, with 16 bases between. CDR1 SEHNR and CDR2 FQNEAQ come from the germline V gene (reference sequence). There are 15 residues in the CDR3. The CDR3 nucleotides are TGTGCCAGCAGCTTAGGGGCAGGGGATATGAGCGAGCAGTACTTC. Translating it yields CASSLGAGDMSEQYF.

The chain links TRBV4-1 to TRBJ1-5; the D gene is possibly TRBD1 (5 bases). This CDR3 has 18 amino acids. Germline loops: CDR1 MGHRA, CDR2 YSYEKL. V gave up 0 bases and J gave up 4 bases, with 19 bases separating them. DNA for the CDR3: TGCGCCAGCAGCCAAGACGCGGTTCGGCAGGGAGGTAATCAGCCCCAGCATTTT. It codes for CASSQDAVRQGGNQPQHF.

This rearrangement joins TRBV2 to TRBJ2-7, with 7 nucleotides matching TRBD1. The CDR3 length is 12 residues. The trim removed 7 bases at V and 6 bases at J, leaving 6 bases unmatched. Germline CDR1 and CDR2: SNHLY and FYNNEI. The CDR3 bases are TGTGCCAGCAATCCGACAGGGTTCGAGCAGTACTTC. Translation: CASNPTGFEQYF.

This clone was detected only a few times. The V call is TRBV28, the J call TRBJ2-1; a possible D gene is TRBD2 (6 bases). CDR3 length: 14 residues. Trimming took 7 bases from V and 0 from J, leaving 10 bases between them. Germline CDR1 reads MDHEN; CDR2 reads SYDVKM. The CDR3 protein is CASTSTSSYNEQFF. DNA of the CDR3: TGTGCCAGCACCTCGACTAGCTCCTACAATGAGCAGTTCTTC. The full variable domain, in which reference TRBV28 and TRBJ2-1 provide the parts outside the CDR3, is DVKVTQSSRYLVKRTGEKVFLECVQDMDHENMFWYRQDPGLGLRLIYFSYDVKMKEKGDIPEGYSVSREKKERFSLILESASTNQTSMYLCASTSTSSYNEQFFGPGTRLTVL.

This chain links TRBV11-2 with TRBJ2-7; a possible D gene is TRBD1 (6 bases). V was pared by 5 bases and J by 2 bases, with 13 bases between. The CDR3 has 14 amino acids. Germline CDR1 and CDR2: SGHAT and FQNNGV. The DNA for the CDR3 is TGTGCCAGCAGCCAATATCAGGGGCCCTACGAGCAGTACTTC. Amino acid sequence: CASSQYQGPYEQYF. Full variable domain (missing parts from reference TRBV11-2 and TRBJ2-7): EAGVAQSPRYKIIEKRQSVAFWCNPISGHATLYWYQQILGQGPKLLIQFQNNGVVDDSQLPKDRFSAERLKGVDSTLKIQPAKLEDSAVYLCASSQYQGPYEQYFGPGTRLTVT.

This chain joins TRBV9 and TRBJ2-7; 7 nucleotides agree with TRBD2. The germline V gene has CDR1 SGDLS and CDR2 YYNGEE. The J segment lost 7 bases and the V segment lost 2 bases, leaving 15 bases of the junction unmatched. The CDR3 covers 16 residues. CDR3 loop: CASSVGGTSNVLEQYF. The CDR3 nucleotides read TGTGCCAGCAGCGTGGGGGGGACTTCAAACGTCCTGGAGCAGTACTTC. Full variable domain (rest looked up from reference TRBV9 and TRBJ2-7): DSGVTQTPKHLITATGQRVTLRCSPRSGDLSVYWYQQSLDQGLQFLIQYYNGEERAKGNILERFSAQQFPDLHSELNLSSLELGDSALYFCASSVGGTSNVLEQYFGPGTRLTVT.

V gene TRBV5-1 combines with J gene TRBJ2-2; TRBD2 agrees at 7 bases. The CDR3 spans 16 residues. Germline V gene lookup returns CDR1 SGHRS and CDR2 YFSETQ. V was pared by 1 base and J by 6 bases, with 9 bases of the junction left unmatched. The CDR3 region has the DNA TGCGCCAGCAGCTTGATCACGGGAGGTAACGCCGGGGAGCTGTTTTTT. This sequence encodes CASSLITGGNAGELFF.

The genes are TRBV2 and TRBJ2-7; 9 positions match TRBD2. After removal of 3 bases from V and 4 bases from J, the junction contained 7 bases not matched to a gene. Germline CDR1 and CDR2: SNHLY and FYNNEI. The CDR3 consists of 15 residues. The CDR3 loop reads CASSDLGLAFYEQYF. In nucleotides, the CDR3 is TGTGCCAGCAGTGACTTGGGACTAGCATTTTACGAGCAGTACTTC.

The rearrangement uses TRBV9 and TRBJ1-3, with D tentatively TRBD1 (6 bases). This CDR3 is built from 15 residues. Between the trimmed V and J ends, which lost 2 bases and 2 bases, there was a span of 11 bases. Germline CDR1 and CDR2: SGDLS and YYNGEE. The CDR3 DNA reads TGTGCCAGCAGCGTGAATGCAGGGGCTGGAAACACCATATATTTT. It translates to CASSVNAGAGNTIYF. The whole variable domain, filled in from reference TRBV9 and TRBJ1-3, reads DSGVTQTPKHLITATGQRVTLRCSPRSGDLSVYWYQQSLDQGLQFLIQYYNGEERAKGNILERFSAQQFPDLHSELNLSSLELGDSALYFCASSVNAGAGNTIYFGEGSWLTVV.

The chain carries TRBV5-1 and TRBJ2-7; 8 nucleotides align to TRBD1. V gave up 4 bases and J gave up 3 bases; unmatched junction bases: 9. The CDR3 has 15 amino acids. Germline V lookup: CDR1 SGHRS, CDR2 YFSETQ. In DNA form, the CDR3 reads TGCGCCAGCAGCGGCCTCAGGGGGCGTAGCTACGAGCAGTACTTC. It yields the protein CASSGLRGRSYEQYF.

This sequence joins TRBV7-9 and TRBJ1-2; no reliable D call. This CDR3 contains 11 residues. V dropped 5 bases and J dropped 5 bases, with 6 bases sitting between them. CDR1 and CDR2 (germline): SEHNR, FQNEAQ (reference sequence). The CDR3 region has the DNA TGTGCCAGCAGCGCGGAGTATGGCTACACCTTC. This sequence encodes CASSAEYGYTF.

This clone showed up just once. This chain uses TRBV27 with TRBJ2-7; D may be TRBD2 (5 bases). The V end was cut by 4 bases, the J end by 2 bases, with 12 bases between. CDR3 size: 14 residues. Germline V lookup: CDR1 MNHEY, CDR2 SMNVEV (reference sequence). The CDR3 reads CASSSTPGTYEQYF. DNA for the CDR3: TGTGCCAGCAGTTCCACCCCGGGGACCTACGAGCAGTACTTC.